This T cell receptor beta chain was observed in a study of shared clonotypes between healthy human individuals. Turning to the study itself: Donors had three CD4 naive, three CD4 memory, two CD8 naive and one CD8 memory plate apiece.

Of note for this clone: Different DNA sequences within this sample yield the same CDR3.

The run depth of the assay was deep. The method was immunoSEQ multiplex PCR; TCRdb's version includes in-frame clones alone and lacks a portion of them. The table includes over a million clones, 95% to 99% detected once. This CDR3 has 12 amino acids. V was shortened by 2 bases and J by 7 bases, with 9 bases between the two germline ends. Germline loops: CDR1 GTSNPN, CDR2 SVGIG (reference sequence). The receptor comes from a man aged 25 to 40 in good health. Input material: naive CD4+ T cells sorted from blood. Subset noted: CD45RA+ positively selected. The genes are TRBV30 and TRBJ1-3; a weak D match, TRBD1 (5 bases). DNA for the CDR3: TGTGCCTGGAGTCCGGGGGGGAACACCATATATTTT. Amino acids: CAWSPGGNTIYF.